A selection of T cell receptor beta chains follows, all from one sample in a study of cytomegalovirus exposure and HLA in healthy donors. Generated by immunoSEQ multiplex PCR, the TCRdb table keeps only in-frame clones and is missing some. The repertoire consists of 110,000 to 150,000 clones, with around 79% occurring once and the leading ten covering less than 2%. Sample: PBMCs. The receptors stem from a woman aged 25 to 39 in good health and CMV-seronegative. The CDR3 runs from the conserved cysteine through the conserved F or W. A D gene is named only where the DNA matches it firmly. Part of the rows lack a size; the others show once, few, many or a class for expanded clones.

J: TRBJ1-2
V: TRBV30
size: .
D: .
CDR3: CAWRALYGYTF
DNA: TGTGCCTGGAGGGCCTTATATGGCTACACCTTC

J: TRBJ2-1
V: TRBV5-5
size: .
D: TRBD1
CDR3: CASGTGGGDEQFF
DNA: TGTGCCAGCGGCACAGGGGGCGGGGATGAGCAGTTCTTC

J: TRBJ2-7
V: TRBV5-5
size: once
D: .
CDR3: CASSLDVRSLPYEQYF
DNA: TGTGCCAGCAGCTTGGATGTCAGGTCGCTTCCCTACGAGCAGTACTTC

J: TRBJ1-6
V: TRBV2
size: .
D: .
CDR3: CASSEVRTAYNSPLHF
DNA: TGTGCCAGCAGTGAAGTAAGGACAGCTTATAATTCACCCCTCCACTTT

J: TRBJ1-1
V: TRBV6-5
size: few
D: .
CDR3: CASSYSRGEAFF
DNA: TGTGCCAGCAGTTACTCGAGAGGGGAAGCTTTCTTT

J: TRBJ2-2
V: TRBV7-3
size: .
D: .
CDR3: CASSLWGRNTGELFF
DNA: TGTGCCAGCAGCTTATGGGGCAGAAACACCGGGGAGCTGTTTTTT

J: TRBJ2-3
V: TRBV4-1
size: .
D: .
CDR3: CASTSSGGARQDTQYF
DNA: TGCGCCAGCACCTCAAGTGGTGGGGCTCGTCAAGATACGCAGTATTTT

J: TRBJ1-1
V: TRBV29-1
size: .
D: .
CDR3: CSVDRAALNTEAFF
DNA: TGCAGCGTTGACAGGGCAGCTTTGAACACTGAAGCTTTCTTT

J: TRBJ2-7
V: TRBV6-5
size: .
D: .
CDR3: CASSYGQGLLYEQYF
DNA: TGTGCCAGCAGTTACGGGCAGGGTCTCTTGTACGAGCAGTACTTC

J: TRBJ1-2
V: TRBV2
size: .
D: .
CDR3: CASTGNYGYTF
DNA: TGTGCCAGCACGGGAAACTATGGCTACACCTTC

J: TRBJ1-2
V: TRBV19
size: .
D: TRBD1
CDR3: CASGQGVNYGYTF
DNA: TGTGCCAGTGGACAGGGGGTTAACTATGGCTACACCTTC

J: TRBJ1-1
V: TRBV6-5
size: .
D: TRBD1
CDR3: CASSSQAEGQGGIAFF
DNA: TGTGCCAGCAGTTCGCAGGCCGAAGGACAGGGCGGTATCGCTTTCTTT

J: TRBJ1-4
V: TRBV11-2
size: .
D: .
CDR3: CASSPRQINEKLFF
DNA: TGTGCCAGCAGCCCGCGACAGATTAATGAAAAACTGTTTTTT

J: TRBJ2-7
V: TRBV13
size: once
D: TRBD2
CDR3: CASSLGLLPSGGVFEQYF
DNA: TGTGCCAGCAGCTTAGGACTTCTACCTAGCGGGGGGGTCTTCGAGCAGTACTTC

J: TRBJ2-3
V: TRBV7-6
size: once
D: TRBD2
CDR3: CASSLSTSGSDTQYF
DNA: TGTGCCAGCAGCCTATCGACTAGCGGAAGTGATACGCAGTATTTT

J: TRBJ2-1
V: TRBV6-1
size: few
D: .
CDR3: CASSEAVGGAANEQFF
DNA: TGTGCCAGCAGTGAAGCGGTAGGCGGGGCCGCTAATGAGCAGTTCTTC

J: TRBJ1-3
V: TRBV5-3
size: .
D: .
CDR3: CAIEEENTIYF
DNA: TGTGCCATAGAAGAGGAAAACACCATATATTTT

J: TRBJ2-4
V: TRBV2
size: .
D: TRBD1
CDR3: CASSEDRGRGAKNIQYF
DNA: TGTGCCAGCAGTGAGGACAGGGGGCGAGGGGCCAAAAACATTCAGTACTTC

J: TRBJ2-2
V: TRBV6-5
size: .
D: .
CDR3: CASSYSRGGGAGELFF
DNA: TGTGCCAGCAGTTACTCTAGGGGGGGTGGAGCCGGGGAGCTGTTTTTT

J: TRBJ2-1
V: TRBV11-3
size: .
D: .
CDR3: CASSSRGRDNEQFF
DNA: TGTGCCAGCAGCTCCCGAGGGCGGGACAATGAGCAGTTCTTC

J: TRBJ2-2
V: TRBV11-2
size: .
D: .
CDR3: CASSATGTGELFF
DNA: TGTGCCAGCAGCGCTACAGGGACCGGGGAGCTGTTTTTT

J: TRBJ2-1
V: TRBV7-2
size: .
D: TRBD1
CDR3: CASSLAGAMGQGYNEQFF
DNA: TGTGCCAGCAGCTTAGCGGGCGCCATGGGACAGGGATACAATGAGCAGTTCTTC

J: TRBJ2-5
V: TRBV11-1
size: .
D: .
CDR3: CASSPSNLRTPQETQYF
DNA: TGTGCCAGCAGCCCTAGCAACTTGCGGACCCCCCAAGAGACCCAGTACTTC

J: TRBJ2-5
V: TRBV13
size: .
D: TRBD1
CDR3: CASSQTTTGGGFQETQYF
DNA: TGTGCCAGCAGCCAAACAACTACAGGGGGCGGCTTCCAAGAGACCCAGTACTTC

J: TRBJ2-3
V: TRBV7-9
size: few
D: .
CDR3: CASSVGLASTDTQYF
DNA: TGTGCCAGCAGTGTTGGACTTGCCTCAACAGATACGCAGTATTTT

J: TRBJ1-2
V: TRBV5-4
size: .
D: TRBD1
CDR3: CASSGQAQLGYTF
DNA: TGTGCCAGCTCGGGACAGGCCCAGCTAGGCTACACCTTC

J: TRBJ1-2
V: TRBV5-6
size: .
D: .
CDR3: CASSLWGGNYGYTF
DNA: TGTGCCAGCAGCTTGTGGGGGGGTAACTATGGCTACACCTTC

J: TRBJ1-2
V: TRBV9
size: once
D: TRBD1
CDR3: CASSAGDSLANYGYTF
DNA: TGTGCCAGCAGCGCAGGGGACAGCCTAGCTAACTATGGCTACACCTTC

J: TRBJ1-4
V: TRBV4-3
size: .
D: .
CDR3: CASSQDRYAELKTNEKLFF
DNA: TGCGCCAGCAGCCAAGATCGCTACGCCGAATTAAAAACTAATGAAAAACTGTTTTTT

J: TRBJ1-5
V: TRBV7-3
size: .
D: .
CDR3: CASSSQQPQHF
DNA: TGTGCCAGCAGCTCTCAGCAGCCCCAGCATTTT

J: TRBJ1-2
V: TRBV11-2
size: .
D: .
CDR3: CASSLGQGYGYTF
DNA: TGTGCCAGCAGCTTAGGGCAGGGATATGGCTACACCTTC

J: TRBJ1-1
V: TRBV5-4
size: .
D: .
CDR3: CASRQPGGEAFF
DNA: TGTGCCAGCAGGCAACCGGGTGGTGAAGCTTTCTTT

J: TRBJ2-1
V: TRBV6-4
size: few
D: TRBD2
CDR3: CASSDSSGGANEQFF
DNA: TGTGCCAGCAGTGACTCTAGCGGGGGGGCCAATGAGCAGTTCTTC

J: TRBJ1-1
V: TRBV7-9
size: once
D: TRBD1
CDR3: CASSLSFRRGRLNTEAFF
DNA: TGTGCCAGCAGCCTCAGCTTTAGGAGGGGGCGGCTTAACACTGAAGCTTTCTTT

J: TRBJ2-1
V: TRBV5-6
size: .
D: TRBD2
CDR3: CASSLELAGGPTNEQFF
DNA: TGTGCCAGCAGCTTGGAGCTGGCGGGGGGGCCTACAAATGAGCAGTTCTTC

J: TRBJ1-3
V: TRBV6-1
size: .
D: .
CDR3: CASRRDRNTIYF
DNA: TGTGCCAGCAGGAGGGACAGAAACACCATATATTTT

J: TRBJ1-1
V: TRBV15
size: .
D: TRBD1
CDR3: CATSKDRGNTEAFF
DNA: TGTGCCACCAGCAAAGACAGGGGGAACACTGAAGCTTTCTTT

J: TRBJ2-7
V: TRBV27
size: .
D: TRBD1
CDR3: CASSFSIGTGGSYEQYF
DNA: TGTGCCAGCAGTTTCTCGATCGGGACAGGGGGTTCCTACGAGCAGTACTTC

J: TRBJ2-1
V: TRBV6-1
size: .
D: TRBD1
CDR3: CASSGTGVGNEQFF
DNA: TGTGCCAGCAGTGGGACAGGGGTAGGCAATGAGCAGTTCTTC

J: TRBJ1-1
V: TRBV27
size: .
D: TRBD1
CDR3: CASSRDRDGLRNTEAFF
DNA: TGTGCCAGCAGTCGGGACAGGGATGGGTTGCGAAACACTGAAGCTTTCTTT

J: TRBJ2-7
V: TRBV27
size: .
D: .
CDR3: CASSPQGSYEQYF
DNA: TGTGCCAGCAGTCCACAGGGATCCTACGAGCAGTACTTC

J: TRBJ2-5
V: TRBV5-1
size: .
D: TRBD1
CDR3: CASSSYGTDPPDF
DNA: TGCGCCAGCAGCTCATACGGGACAGACCCCCCAGACTTC

J: TRBJ2-3
V: TRBV19
size: .
D: .
CDR3: CASSGVGGADTQYF
DNA: TGTGCCAGTAGTGGGGTGGGGGGGGCGGATACGCAGTATTTT

J: TRBJ2-2
V: TRBV19
size: .
D: TRBD1
CDR3: CASSPPRQGRTGELFF
DNA: TGTGCCAGTAGTCCTCCTCGACAGGGGCGGACCGGGGAGCTGTTTTTT

J: TRBJ2-3
V: TRBV5-5
size: .
D: .
CDR3: CASSFGGTDTQYF
DNA: TGTGCCAGCAGCTTCGGTGGCACAGATACGCAGTATTTT

J: TRBJ1-2
V: TRBV19
size: .
D: .
CDR3: CASSRTRSYGYTF
DNA: TGTGCCAGTAGTCGGACAAGGAGCTATGGCTACACCTTC

J: TRBJ2-1
V: TRBV6-1
size: once
D: .
CDR3: CASNPGHRDNEQFF
DNA: TGTGCCAGCAACCCGGGACACCGGGACAATGAGCAGTTCTTC

J: TRBJ2-7
V: TRBV5-1
size: .
D: .
CDR3: CASSPSTGTYEQYF
DNA: TGCGCCAGCAGCCCGTCGACAGGAACCTACGAGCAGTACTTC

J: TRBJ2-7
V: TRBV25-1
size: .
D: TRBD2
CDR3: CASSGAGAYEQYF
DNA: TGTGCCAGCAGTGGAGCGGGGGCCTACGAGCAGTACTTC

J: TRBJ1-5
V: TRBV6-1
size: .
D: .
CDR3: CASSEAAGGGQPQHF
DNA: TGTGCCAGCAGTGAAGCGGCCGGGGGTGGCCAGCCCCAGCATTTT

J: TRBJ2-5
V: TRBV6-6
size: .
D: TRBD1
CDR3: CASRKTGTGAETQYF
DNA: TGTGCCAGCAGGAAAACCGGGACAGGGGCTGAGACCCAGTACTTC